The 7 T cell receptor beta chains listed next were all sequenced from one sample in a study of T cell repertoires in cytomegalovirus infection. TCRdb re-derived calls from the reads in MiXCR, one entry per CDR3 protein. This sample carries roughly 640,000 distinct CDR3 sequences, approximately 24% of them seen once, and the ten largest clones take less than 10%. Sequencing was performed on CD8+ T cells from PBMCs. The receptor set was obtained from a human donor in good health (CMV status not recorded). Some clones in this sample may be carry-over from other donors' samples.

This clonotype was counted between two and nine times. The chain carries TRBV28 and TRBJ2-2; D is possibly TRBD2 (5 bases). Trimming removed 5 bases from V and 3 bases from J, with 10 bases in between. CDR1 and CDR2 (germline): MDHEN, SYDVKM. This CDR3 spans 14 amino acids. The CDR3 sequence is CASSPGLDTGELFF. CDR3 bases: TGTGCCAGCAGTCCGGGGTTGGACACCGGGGAGCTGTTTTTT.

The chain couples TRBV7-9 to TRBJ1-2; TRBD1 aligns across 7 bases. Germline values: CDR1 SEHNR, CDR2 FQNEAQ (reference sequence). J gave up 4 bases and V 5 bases, and 10 bases lay outside the gene matches. The CDR3 is 15 residues long. The CDR3 is CASSKPGQLIYGYTF. For the CDR3, the DNA is TGTGCCAGCAGCAAACCGGGACAGCTTATCTATGGCTACACCTTC.

The genes are TRBV20-1 and TRBJ2-7; possible D gene TRBD1, 6 bases. The CDR3 spans 14 residues. The ends were cut back, 2 bases at V and 2 bases at J, with 13 bases in the middle. Germline V CDR1 and CDR2: DFQATT, SNEGSKA (reference sequence). CDR3 sequence reads: CSARRGGEPYEQYF. The CDR3 coding sequence is TGCAGTGCTAGACGTGGGGGCGAACCCTACGAGCAGTACTTC.

This clonotype was seen at least ten times. The chain recombines TRBV12-3 or TRBV12-4 with TRBJ1-5; D remains unclear. The V gene lost 1 base and the J gene lost 3 bases, with 13 bases spanning the gap. This CDR3 has 16 residues. The CDR3 region has the DNA TGTGCCAGCAGTTTAGTCATGTGGCAGAACAATCAGCCCCAGCATTTT. Translated: CASSLVMWQNNQPQHF.

This clonotype was detected only a few times. This chain joins TRBV20-1 and TRBJ2-5; perhaps TRBD2 as D (5 bases). The germline V gene encodes CDR1 DFQATT and CDR2 SNEGSKA (reference sequence). V shed 3 bases and J shed 3 bases, with 17 bases lying between them. The CDR3 spans 15 residues. CDR3 DNA: TGCAGTGCTAGCCAGGACTTCCGGGCGAAAGAGACCCAGTACTTC. As protein: CSASQDFRAKETQYF.

V usage is TRBV25-1 and J usage is TRBJ2-1, with 14 bases aligning to TRBD2. Losses at the gene ends were 5 bases for V and 8 bases for J; bases not matched to a gene: 2. Germline CDR1 and CDR2: MGHDK and SYGVNS. The CDR3 totals 14 residues. The CDR3 nucleotides read TGTGCCAGCAGTCGACTAGCGGGGGGGGATGAGCAGTTCTTC. Protein: CASSRLAGGDEQFF. The entire variable domain, with the rest obtained from reference TRBV25-1 and TRBJ2-1, is as follows: EADIYQTPRYLVIGTGKKITLECSQTMGHDKMYWYQQDPGMELHLIHYSYGVNSTEKGDLSSESTVSRIRTEHFPLTLESARPSHTSQYLCASSRLAGGDEQFFGPGTRLTVL.

The V call is TRBV7-9, the J call TRBJ1-2; 12 nucleotides line up with TRBD1. The CDR3 contains 17 residues. The trim removed 2 bases at V and 4 bases at J, leaving 8 bases unmatched. From germline, CDR1 is SEHNR and CDR2 FQNEAQ (reference sequence). Here the CDR3 DNA reads TGTGCCAGCAGCTTACTGGGACAGGGGGCCTTAGTCTATGGCTACACCTTC. This translates into CASSLLGQGALVYGYTF.